This T cell receptor beta chain was obtained from a study of cytomegalovirus exposure and HLA in healthy donors. On the study more broadly: Genotyping of hundreds of donors showed that about 84% belonged to the Caucasian-associated ancestry cluster.

Everyone who donated was a healthy bone marrow donor. It was with 60 Vbeta and 13 Jbeta primers that the PCR ran. The method was immunoSEQ multiplex PCR; TCRdb's version includes in-frame clones alone and lacks a portion of them. The repertoire holds 92,000 or so clones, over 60% seen once, with roughly a fifth in the top ten. V lost 4 bases and J lost 4; bases outside the gene matches: 2. This CDR3 comprises 14 residues. Germline V gene sequence: CDR1 LNHDA, CDR2 SQIVND (reference sequence). The rearrangement joins TRBV19 to TRBJ1-1; 11 positions match TRBD1. The receptor's source is a woman in her forties or fifties in good health and CMV-seropositive. The sequencing input was PBMCs. CDR3 DNA: TGTGCCAGTAGTAGGGGACAGGGGGGCACTGAAGCTTTCTTT. Residues: CASSRGQGGTEAFF. The full variable domain, with the rest looked up from reference TRBV19 and TRBJ1-1, is DGGITQSPKYLFRKEGQNVTLSCEQNLNHDAMYWYRQDPGQGLRLIYYSQIVNDFQKGDIAEGYSVSREKKESFPLTVTSAQKNPTAFYLCASSRGQGGTEAFFGQGTRLTVV.